This entry lists 18 T cell receptor beta chains sequenced from one sample in a study of blood T cell repertoires in COVID-19. Produced via immunoSEQ multiplex PCR; TCRdb's table is partial and in-frame only. Of about 310,000 clones in the sample, about 87% were seen once. The sample consisted of peripheral blood. Receptors originate from a woman between 45 and 65 years old who had recovered from COVID-19.

The genes are TRBV7-9 and TRBJ2-7, with TRBD1 as a possible D gene (6 bases). The CDR3 has 14 amino acids. Germline assignment: CDR1 SEHNR and CDR2 FQNEAQ (reference sequence). V dropped 2 bases and J dropped 3 bases, with 11 bases sitting between them. In DNA, the CDR3 is TGTGCCAGCAGCTTATCACGGACAGTCTACGAGCAGTACTTC. Translated: CASSLSRTVYEQYF.

This clone was counted a single time. The chain has TRBV20-1 and TRBJ2-7; 8 bases align to TRBD2. Germline loops: CDR1 DFQATT, CDR2 SNEGSKA (reference sequence). The junction had 10 bases not matched to a gene; V was cut back by 3 bases and J by 3 bases. The CDR3 consists of 15 residues. The CDR3 nucleotides are TGCAGTGCTAGTGGCGGGAGGTCCCCCCTCTACGAGCAGTACTTC. This encodes CSASGGRSPLYEQYF.

The chain carries TRBV18 and TRBJ1-5, with D perhaps matching TRBD1 (5 bases). The germline V gene encodes CDR1 KGHSH and CDR2 LQKENI. The CDR3 is made up of 15 amino acids. V lost 4 bases and J lost 6, with 16 bases in between. DNA of the CDR3: TGTGCCAGCTCACATGCAGGGCCGCCAGGTCAGCCCCAGCATTTT. It is translated as CASSHAGPPGQPQHF.

The V gene is TRBV29-1, the J gene TRBJ2-7, with D perhaps TRBD1 (5 bases). Germline V CDR1 and CDR2: SQVTM, ANQGSEA. The germline V and J ends were trimmed by 5 bases and 3 bases, with 17 bases remaining between them. The CDR3 is 14 amino acids. The CDR3 region is CSVILGQGIYEQYF. DNA of the CDR3: TGCAGCGTTATTCTCGGCCAGGGAATCTACGAGCAGTACTTC.

This rearrangement joins TRBV28 to TRBJ2-6; possibly TRBD2 for D (5 bases). This CDR3 is built from 16 residues. The germline CDR1 and CDR2 sequences are MDHEN and SYDVKM. Trimming stripped 6 bases from V and 1 base from J, with 13 bases between. DNA of the CDR3: TGTGCCAGCAGCCCCCCATCGGGATCTGGGGCCAACGTCCTGACTTTC. Translated: CASSPPSGSGANVLTF.

The chain links TRBV28 to TRBJ2-1; tentatively, D is TRBD2 (7 bases). The germline V gene has CDR1 MDHEN and CDR2 SYDVKM. The CDR3 runs to 15 residues. V lost 10 bases and J lost 0, with 16 bases in between. The DNA for the CDR3 is TGTGCCACCGTGGGGAGGGGACACTCCTACAATGAGCAGTTCTTC. Encoded protein: CATVGRGHSYNEQFF.

CDR3 amino acids: CASNPPGLRNTEAFF. For the CDR3, the DNA is TGTGCCAGCAACCCCCCCGGACTCCGGAACACTGAAGCTTTCTTT. The genes are TRBV28 and TRBJ1-1; D gene uncertain. Germline loops: CDR1 MDHEN, CDR2 SYDVKM. There are 15 residues in the CDR3. V lost 7 bases and J 1 base, leaving 16 bases between the germline ends. The whole variable domain, remainder taken from reference TRBV28 and TRBJ1-1, is DVKVTQSSRYLVKRTGEKVFLECVQDMDHENMFWYRQDPGLGLRLIYFSYDVKMKEKGDIPEGYSVSREKKERFSLILESASTNQTSMYLCASNPPGLRNTEAFFGQGTRLTVV.

The CDR3 bases are TGTGCCAGCAGACCCGACAGACAACCCAACAATGAGCAGTTCTTC. Protein: CASRPDRQPNNEQFF. V usage is TRBV6-5 and J usage is TRBJ2-1, with a weak D call TRBD1 (5 bases). The V gene lost 6 bases and the J gene lost 5 bases, with 17 bases spanning the gap. Germline V gene sequence: CDR1 MNHEY, CDR2 SVGAGI. This CDR3 spans 15 amino acids.

The chain recombines TRBV9 with TRBJ1-2; weak D call: TRBD1 (6 bases). The CDR3 length is 14 residues. The germline gives CDR1 SGDLS, CDR2 YYNGEE. Trimming took 0 bases from V and 8 from J, leaving 14 bases between them. The CDR3 DNA reads as TGTGCCAGCAGCGTAGTAGCAGGGGTTGGGGGCTACACCTTC. Translating gives CASSVVAGVGGYTF.

A single count supports this clone. The gene calls are TRBV12-3 or TRBV12-4 and TRBJ1-1, with 7 positions matching TRBD1. The CDR3 has 13 residues. V trimming: 6 bases; J trimming: 7 bases; junction bases outside the gene matches: 8. CDR3 sequence reads: CASRLRQGLEAFF. The CDR3 DNA reads as TGTGCCAGCAGGTTAAGACAGGGCCTTGAAGCTTTCTTT.

V gene TRBV20-1 combines with J gene TRBJ2-3, with D possibly TRBD1 on 6 matching bases. CDR3 size: 11 residues. Trimming took 6 bases from V and 9 from J, leaving 13 bases between them. Looked up from germline, CDR1 is DFQATT and CDR2 is SNEGSKA (reference sequence). As DNA, the CDR3 is TGCAGTGCAACTGACAGGCGCACGCAGTATTTT. Translating it yields CSATDRRTQYF.

The genes are TRBV24-1 and TRBJ2-1; TRBD2 matches 7 bases. The trim removed 5 bases at V and 3 bases at J, leaving 6 bases unmatched. Germline loops: CDR1 KGHDR, CDR2 SFDVKD. This CDR3 is built from 15 residues. Here the CDR3 reads CATSASGDLYNEQFF. DNA of the CDR3: TGTGCCACCAGTGCAAGCGGGGATCTCTACAATGAGCAGTTCTTC.

V gene TRBV6-4 combines with J gene TRBJ2-2, with a weak D call TRBD2 (5 bases). This CDR3 has 16 residues. Germline CDR1 MRHNA, CDR2 SNTAGT. Trimming shortened V by 5 bases and J by 5 bases, and 18 bases separated the two germline ends. CDR3 loop: CASSLQPGRGTGELFF. The CDR3 bases are TGTGCCAGCAGTCTTCAGCCTGGGCGAGGGACCGGGGAGCTGTTTTTT.

This rearrangement joins TRBV7-8 to TRBJ1-5; D remains ambiguous. The germline V gene has CDR1 SGHVS and CDR2 FQNEAQ. The CDR3 has 12 residues. V was clipped by 5 bases and J by 8 bases, with 10 bases between them. CDR3: CASSPLGKPQHF. CDR3 nucleotide sequence: TGTGCCAGCAGCCCCCTCGGTAAGCCCCAGCATTTT.

The chain is built from TRBV30 and TRBJ2-7, with D possibly being TRBD1 (5 bases). The V and J ends lost 1 base and 11 bases respectively, with 12 bases between them. The CDR3 is made up of 11 amino acids. In germline, CDR1 is GTSNPN, CDR2 SVGIG (reference sequence). The CDR3 DNA follows: TGTGCCTGGAGTGACGAAGTCAGGGAGTACTTC. Translated, it gives CAWSDEVREYF.

The J gene is TRBJ1-2, the V gene TRBV19; D remains unclear. Trimming pared 2 bases from V and 5 bases from J, leaving 6 bases between. This CDR3 comprises 12 residues. Germline CDR1 and CDR2: LNHDA and SQIVND (reference sequence). CDR3 DNA sequence: TGTGCCAGTAGTATACCCGGTTATGGCTACACCTTC. This codes for CASSIPGYGYTF.

The chain recombines TRBV5-8 with TRBJ2-7; 7 bases are a match to TRBD1. Germline V gene sequence: CDR1 SGHTS, CDR2 YDEGEE. The CDR3 contains 14 residues. The V gene end was trimmed by 5 bases and the J gene end by 2 bases; junction bases not matched to a gene: 7. CDR3 protein: CASRSRDRAYEQYF. CDR3 bases: TGTGCCAGCAGGTCTCGGGACAGAGCCTACGAGCAGTACTTC.

The chain couples TRBV28 to TRBJ2-7, with TRBD2 as a possible D gene (5 bases). Trimming took 5 bases from V and 11 from J, leaving 16 bases between them. This CDR3 has 12 amino acids. Germline CDR1 MDHEN, CDR2 SYDVKM. CDR3 protein: CASSLSLGVEYF. The CDR3 DNA follows: TGTGCCAGCAGTCTCTCACTCGGGGTGGAGTACTTC.